This entry lists 20 T cell receptor beta chains sequenced from one sample in a study of identical twins. One entry per CDR3 protein results from TCRdb running MiXCR on the 5' RACE reads. The profile shows about 480,000 distinct CDR3 sequences, approximately 15% of them singletons. These data were also filed under a second study, of yellow fever vaccine responses in identical twins.

The source material was CD4+ T cells sorted from blood. The receptors were sampled from a woman younger than 35 in good health.

This clonotype turned up a few times. The chain carries TRBV6-2 or TRBV6-3 and TRBJ2-7, with 9 bases aligning to TRBD2. The ends lost 5 bases at V and 6 bases at J; junction bases unmatched: 8. The germline V gene has CDR1 MNHEY and CDR2 SVGEGT. This CDR3 is built from 14 residues. The CDR3 spells CASSVTAAGGEQYF. The CDR3 coding sequence is TGTGCCAGCAGTGTAACCGCAGCGGGAGGCGAGCAGTACTTC.

The table lists this clonotype with a few counts. The chain recombines TRBV7-3 with TRBJ2-1; 9 bases match TRBD2. The CDR3 has 14 residues. J gave up 12 bases and V 5 bases, and 11 bases lay outside the gene matches. CDR1 is SGHTA and CDR2 is FQGTGA in the germline V gene. Here the CDR3 reads CASSTAGAGGVQFF. The CDR3 bases are TGTGCCAGCAGCACCGCGGGAGCGGGGGGTGTGCAGTTCTTC. The full variable domain, its missing parts supplied by reference TRBV7-3 and TRBJ2-1, is GAGVSQTPSNKVTEKGKYVELRCDPISGHTALYWYRQSLGQGPEFLIYFQGTGAADDSGLPNDRFFAVRPEGSVSTLKIQRTERGDSAVYLCASSTAGAGGVQFFGPGTRLTVL.

The V gene is TRBV6-1, the J gene TRBJ2-7; TRBD2 might be the D (5 bases). This CDR3 is 16 amino acids long. Germline V CDR1 and CDR2: MNHNS, SASEGT. Trimming pared 7 bases from V and 3 bases from J, leaving 22 bases between. The DNA for the CDR3 is TGTGCCAGCACCTCACTACGGGGAATCCATGGCTACGAGCAGTACTTC. Its translation: CASTSLRGIHGYEQYF.

This clonotype was counted ten times or more. The chain is built from TRBV7-2 and TRBJ2-2; 10 bases agree with TRBD2. CDR3 size: 15 residues. Germline V gene data show CDR1 as SGHTA and CDR2 as FQGNSA. With V trimmed by 5 bases and J by 7 bases, 7 bases remained unmatched. The CDR3 loop is CASSVSGGASGELFF. The CDR3 DNA follows: TGTGCCAGCAGCGTGAGCGGGGGGGCGAGCGGGGAGCTGTTTTTT.

In its sample, this clonotype was seen a few times. V usage is TRBV11-2 and J usage is TRBJ2-7; D is unclear. Germline CDR1 SGHAT, CDR2 FQNNGV. The length of the CDR3 is 16 residues. Deletions cut 5 bases from V and 0 bases from J, with 17 bases between. The CDR3, as DNA: TGTGCCAGCAGCCCAGTCGAATCCCTAAGCTCCTACGAGCAGTACTTC. It encodes CASSPVESLSSYEQYF.

V gene TRBV25-1 combines with J gene TRBJ2-1; 10 bases agree with TRBD1. CDR1 and CDR2 (germline): MGHDK, SYGVNS. The CDR3 totals 14 residues. V shed 3 bases, J shed 7 bases, and the junction held 3 bases outside the gene matches. In DNA form, the CDR3 reads TGTGCCAGCAGTGAGTTGGGACAGGGGAATGAGCAGTTCTTC. Its translation is CASSELGQGNEQFF.

There are many counts of this clonotype. V gene TRBV7-9 combines with J gene TRBJ1-1; D ambiguous. V lost 5 bases, J lost 2 bases, and 6 bases lay in between. Germline assignment: CDR1 SEHNR and CDR2 FQNEAQ (reference sequence). The CDR3 runs 12 residues. This CDR3 reads CASSPRNTEAFF. The CDR3 DNA reads as TGTGCCAGCAGCCCAAGAAACACTGAAGCTTTCTTT.

Here the CDR3 DNA reads TGTGCCAGCTCCCGCCCGGGAGATGCAAGCTCTGGAAACACCATATATTTT. Translation gives CASSRPGDASSGNTIYF. The chain joins TRBV18 to TRBJ1-3; D is unclear. The CDR3 is 17 amino acids. CDR1 is KGHSH and CDR2 is LQKENI in the germline V gene. Trimming stripped 6 bases from V and 0 bases from J, with 18 bases between.

Only a few counts were recorded for this clonotype. V usage is TRBV7-9 and J usage is TRBJ2-3; weak D call: TRBD2 (7 bases). V lost 11 bases and J lost 8, with 11 bases in between. This CDR3 spans 10 amino acids. Germline CDR1 is SEHNR and CDR2 is FQNEAQ (reference sequence). The CDR3 is CAAGEGTQYF. In nucleotides, the CDR3 is TGTGCCGCAGGGGAGGGTACGCAGTATTTT.

This rearrangement joins TRBV24-1 to TRBJ2-5; TRBD2 is a possible D gene (6 bases). The germline V and J ends were trimmed by 4 bases and 4 bases, with 15 bases remaining between them. CDR3 length: 15 amino acids. Per the germline V gene, CDR1 is KGHDR and CDR2 is SFDVKD. The CDR3 bases are TGTGCCACCAGTGACCCCGGGGGTCTCCGAGAGACCCAGTACTTC. Its translation: CATSDPGGLRETQYF.

The rearrangement joins TRBV18 to TRBJ2-1; D is uncertain. The CDR3 consists of 13 residues. The germline V and J ends were trimmed by 3 bases and 7 bases, with 10 bases remaining between them. CDR1 is KGHSH and CDR2 is LQKENI in the germline V gene. CDR3 nucleotide sequence: TGTGCCAGCTCACCGGCCTTGGGGAATGAGCAGTTCTTC. It specifies CASSPALGNEQFF.

The V call is TRBV6-5, the J call TRBJ2-5, with D unclear. V was trimmed by 8 bases and J by 7 bases, leaving 14 bases between them. The CDR3 length is 12 residues. The germline V gene encodes CDR1 MNHEY and CDR2 SVGAGI. The CDR3 nucleotides are TGTGCCAGCTTTGGACCCGTCGTGACCCAGTACTTC. Encoded protein: CASFGPVVTQYF.

The chain couples TRBV10-3 to TRBJ2-3; D call uncertain. The CDR3 has 11 amino acids. Trimming took 10 bases from V and 6 from J, leaving 11 bases between them. CDR1 and CDR2 (germline): ENHRY, SYGVKD. The CDR3 sequence: CATTLGDTQYF. The CDR3 nucleotides are TGTGCCACCACCCTCGGCGATACGCAGTATTTT.

This clonotype was seen more than once but under ten times. The chain couples TRBV7-9 to TRBJ2-7; perhaps TRBD1 as D (5 bases). The V gene lost 8 bases and the J gene lost 6 bases, with 14 bases spanning the gap. The CDR3 is 12 amino acids. Germline loops: CDR1 SEHNR, CDR2 FQNEAQ (reference sequence). CDR3: CASGRSTGEQYF. The CDR3 coding sequence is TGTGCCAGCGGCCGGTCCACAGGCGAGCAGTACTTC.

CDR3 region: CSVVRALNTEAFF. CDR3 coding DNA: TGCAGCGTGGTCCGGGCCCTGAACACTGAAGCTTTCTTT. The rearrangement joins TRBV29-1 to TRBJ1-1; no reliable D call. Germline V gives CDR1 SQVTM, CDR2 ANQGSEA. The CDR3 consists of 13 residues. Trimming took 6 bases from V and 0 from J, leaving 11 bases between them.

This clonotype was seen many times. The V call is TRBV5-1, the J call TRBJ1-1, with D possibly matching TRBD1 (6 bases). The CDR3 spans 14 residues. V was pared by 4 bases and J by 7 bases, with 17 bases between. Germline CDR1 SGHRS, CDR2 YFSETQ. CDR3 sequence reads: CASSRNQGKDEAFF. The CDR3 DNA follows: TGCGCCAGCAGCCGCAATCAGGGGAAAGATGAAGCTTTCTTT. The full variable domain, completed using reference TRBV5-1 and TRBJ1-1, is KAGVTQTPRYLIKTRGQQVTLSCSPISGHRSVSWYQQTPGQGLQFLFEYFSETQRNKGNFPGRFSGRQFSNSRSEMNVSTLELGDSALYLCASSRNQGKDEAFFGQGTRLTVV.

V usage is TRBV24-1 and J usage is TRBJ2-5; D might be TRBD1 (6 bases). Trimming cost V 1 base and J 3 bases, with 11 bases left between them. The CDR3 is 15 residues long. Germline CDR1 and CDR2: KGHDR and SFDVKD. The CDR3 here is CATSDFRGSEETQYF. The CDR3 DNA is TGTGCCACCAGTGATTTCAGGGGATCGGAAGAGACCCAGTACTTC.

This clonotype was found a few times. The J gene is TRBJ2-5, the V gene TRBV20-1, with no clear D. CDR1 and CDR2 (germline): DFQATT, SNEGSKA (reference sequence). The V gene lost 0 bases and the J gene lost 4 bases, with 6 bases spanning the gap. There are 12 residues in the CDR3. CDR3 sequence (DNA): TGCAGTGCTAGAGATCGTTTAGAGACCCAGTACTTC. Its protein is CSARDRLETQYF.

This clonotype showed up many times. The genes are TRBV29-1 and TRBJ2-7; possible D gene TRBD2, 6 bases. Trimming removed 4 bases at V and 3 bases at J, with 13 bases between. The CDR3 length is 13 residues. The germline V gene has CDR1 SQVTM and CDR2 ANQGSEA. CDR3 coding DNA: TGCAGCGTTGCAGGGACTTTGAACTACGAGCAGTACTTC. This gives the protein CSVAGTLNYEQYF.

The chain joins TRBV20-1 to TRBJ1-2, with D unclear. The CDR3 has 14 residues. The V and J ends lost 0 bases and 4 bases respectively, with 12 bases between them. CDR1 DFQATT and CDR2 SNEGSKA come from the germline V gene (reference sequence). The CDR3 DNA is TGCAGTGCTAGAGAGGGGAATGGTTTCTATGGCTACACCTTC. Translating it yields CSAREGNGFYGYTF.